The 14 T cell receptor beta chains presented below share a single source sample, sequenced in a study of technical replicates of blood from four donors. TCRdb keeps only in-frame clones here, not all; method: immunoSEQ multiplex PCR. Among approximately 53,000 clones listed, 95% to 96% were seen once. Sample: T cells isolated from PBMCs. These receptors came from a human donor in good health.

The rearrangement uses TRBV4-1 and TRBJ2-3; D might be TRBD1 (6 bases). This CDR3 has 14 amino acids. Germline lookup yields CDR1 MGHRA and CDR2 YSYEKL. The germline V and J ends were trimmed by 3 bases and 6 bases, with 13 bases remaining between them. The chain's CDR3 is CASSQDQGFDTQYF. DNA of the CDR3: TGCGCCAGCAGCCAGGATCAGGGGTTCGATACGCAGTATTTT.

This sequence joins TRBV18 and TRBJ1-1, with a tentative D call TRBD1 (6 bases). Germline CDR1 KGHSH, CDR2 LQKENI. Trimming took off 5 bases at V and 1 base at J, with 8 bases between the two ends. The CDR3 has 13 amino acids. The CDR3 sequence: CASSTDRNTEAFF. In nucleotides, the CDR3 is TGTGCCAGCTCAACGGACAGGAACACTGAAGCTTTCTTT.

The CDR3 loop reads CSVPTGGQETQYF. As DNA, the CDR3 is TGCAGCGTCCCGACAGGGGGCCAAGAGACCCAGTACTTC. This chain links TRBV29-1 with TRBJ2-5; 9 bases map to TRBD1. Germline-derived CDR1 and CDR2 are SQVTM and ANQGSEA. V was pared by 6 bases and J by 1 base, with 3 bases of the junction left unmatched. The length of the CDR3 is 13 residues. The complete variable domain, with remaining parts taken from reference TRBV29-1 and TRBJ2-5, reads SAVISQKPSRDICQRGTSLTIQCQVDSQVTMMFWYRQQPGQSLTLIATANQGSEATYESGFVIDKFPISRPNLTFSTLTVSNMSPEDSSIYLCSVPTGGQETQYFGPGTRLLVL.

CDR3 bases: TGTGCCAGTAGTATAGTCTCGACGGGGATGACTTATGGCTACACCTTC. It encodes CASSIVSTGMTYGYTF. This chain connects TRBV19 to TRBJ1-2; D uncertain. This CDR3 comprises 16 residues. Looked up from germline, CDR1 is LNHDA and CDR2 is SQIVND (reference sequence). V gave up 1 base and J gave up 5 bases, with 17 bases separating them.

This clone has just one count. This sequence joins TRBV4-3 and TRBJ2-1; 9 nucleotides agree with TRBD2. The length of the CDR3 is 16 residues. The J segment lost 0 bases and the V segment lost 5 bases, leaving 5 bases of the junction unmatched. Germline CDR1 and CDR2: LGHNA and YSLEER. In DNA form, the CDR3 reads TGCGCCAGCAGCAGTATAGCGGGAGTCTCCTACAATGAGCAGTTCTTC. Amino acid sequence: CASSSIAGVSYNEQFF.

This clone has only one observation. The chain has TRBV28 and TRBJ2-7, with TRBD2 as a possible D gene (6 bases). The ends were cut back, 3 bases at V and 0 bases at J, with 18 bases in the middle. There are 17 residues in the CDR3. Germline-derived CDR1 and CDR2 are MDHEN and SYDVKM. Here the CDR3 reads CASSFPPGLRASYEQYF. The CDR3 nucleotides are TGTGCCAGCAGTTTTCCTCCGGGACTCCGAGCCTCCTACGAGCAGTACTTC.

This clone is a singleton in its sample. J is TRBJ2-5 and V is TRBV10-3; 9 bases line up with TRBD2. J lost 2 bases, V lost 8 bases, and 6 bases had no gene match. Germline V gene sequence: CDR1 ENHRY, CDR2 SYGVKD. This CDR3 is built from 14 residues. DNA of the CDR3: TGTGCCATCGGTGGTAGCGGGAGACAAGAGACCCAGTACTTC. Translated: CAIGGSGRQETQYF.

The rearrangement joins TRBV15 to TRBJ2-3; possible D gene TRBD1, 5 bases. CDR1 is LNHNV, CDR2 YYDKDF, per germline (reference sequence). The CDR3 totals 14 residues. Trimming pared 7 bases from V and 0 bases from J, leaving 11 bases between. The CDR3 protein is CATKGLQSTDTQYF. CDR3 bases: TGTGCCACCAAGGGGCTGCAAAGCACAGATACGCAGTATTTT.

J is TRBJ2-7 and V is TRBV30, with D possibly being TRBD2 (6 bases). Deletions cut 3 bases from V and 4 bases from J, with 16 bases between. The CDR3 is 14 residues long. Per the germline V gene, CDR1 is GTSNPN and CDR2 is SVGIG (reference sequence). The CDR3: CAWRAPGGRYEQYF. The CDR3 coding sequence is TGTGCCTGGAGGGCCCCCGGAGGGAGGTACGAGCAGTACTTC. Variable domain in full (rest from reference TRBV30 and TRBJ2-7): SQTIHQWPATLVQPVGSPLSLECTVEGTSNPNLYWYRQAAGRGLQLLFYSVGIGQISSEVPQNLSASRPQDRQFILSSKKLLLSDSGFYLCAWRAPGGRYEQYFGPGTRLTVT.

CDR3: CAWAGDFNTEAFF. CDR3 nucleotides: TGTGCCTGGGCAGGGGATTTTAACACTGAAGCTTTCTTT. This sequence joins TRBV30 and TRBJ1-1; D might be TRBD1 (6 bases). Germline CDR1 GTSNPN, CDR2 SVGIG (reference sequence). V lost 5 bases, J lost 2 bases, and 12 bases lay in between. The CDR3 has 13 amino acids.

The genes are TRBV2 and TRBJ2-7; 10 bases align to TRBD2. Germline values: CDR1 SNHLY, CDR2 FYNNEI. This CDR3 contains 15 residues. Losses at the gene ends were 0 bases for V and 6 bases for J; bases not matched to a gene: 5. The CDR3 sequence is CASSEANLAGAEQYF. In DNA, the CDR3 is TGTGCCAGCAGTGAAGCGAATCTAGCGGGAGCCGAGCAGTACTTC.

This clone has just one count. This rearrangement joins TRBV5-4 to TRBJ2-1; tentatively, D is TRBD1 (7 bases). The CDR3 is 15 amino acids. Germline-derived CDR1 and CDR2 are SGHNT and YYREEE (reference sequence). V was cut by 6 bases and J by 2 bases, with 15 bases left in between. This chain's CDR3 is CASKGGTETYNEQFF. The CDR3 region has the DNA TGTGCCAGCAAAGGCGGGACAGAGACCTACAATGAGCAGTTCTTC. The variable domain in full, with the rest retrieved from reference TRBV5-4 and TRBJ2-1, is ETGVTQSPTHLIKTRGQQVTLRCSSQSGHNTVSWYQQALGQGPQFIFQYYREEENGRGNFPPRFSGLQFPNYSSELNVNALELDDSALYLCASKGGTETYNEQFFGPGTRLTVL.

V gene TRBV4-3 combines with J gene TRBJ1-4; tentative D call: TRBD1 (5 bases). V lost 2 bases to trimming and J lost 0 bases, with 19 bases between them. In germline, CDR1 is LGHNA, CDR2 YSLEER. CDR3 length: 19 amino acids. This CDR3 reads CASSQYGKGLVSTNEKLFF. CDR3 DNA sequence: TGCGCCAGCAGCCAATATGGCAAGGGGTTAGTTTCAACTAATGAAAAACTGTTTTTT.

This clone was observed a single time. V and J are TRBV19 and TRBJ2-2, with D unclear. The CDR3 is 14 amino acids. Per germline, CDR1 LNHDA and CDR2 SQIVND (reference sequence). V was cut by 1 base and J by 7 bases, with 10 bases left in between. CDR3 sequence (DNA): TGTGCCAGTAGTATAGTGGGTCTAGGCGGGGAGCTGTTTTTT. Protein: CASSIVGLGGELFF.